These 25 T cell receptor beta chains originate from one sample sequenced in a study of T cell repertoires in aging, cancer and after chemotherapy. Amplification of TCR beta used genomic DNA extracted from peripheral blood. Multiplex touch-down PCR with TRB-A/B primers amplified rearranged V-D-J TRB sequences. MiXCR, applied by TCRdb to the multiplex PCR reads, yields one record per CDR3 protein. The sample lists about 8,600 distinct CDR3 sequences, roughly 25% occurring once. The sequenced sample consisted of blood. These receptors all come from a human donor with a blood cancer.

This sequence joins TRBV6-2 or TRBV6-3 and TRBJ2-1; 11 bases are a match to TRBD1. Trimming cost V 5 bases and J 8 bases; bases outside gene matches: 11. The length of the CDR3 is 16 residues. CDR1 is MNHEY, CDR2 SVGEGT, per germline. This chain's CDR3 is CASSRPGTGGWYEQFF. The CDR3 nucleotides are TGTGCCAGCAGTCGACCCGGGACAGGGGGATGGTATGAGCAGTTCTTC.

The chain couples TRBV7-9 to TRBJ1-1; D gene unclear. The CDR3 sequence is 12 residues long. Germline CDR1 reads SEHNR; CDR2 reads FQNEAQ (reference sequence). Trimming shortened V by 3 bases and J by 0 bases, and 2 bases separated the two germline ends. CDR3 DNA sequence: TGTGCCAGCAGCTTGCTGAACACTGAAGCTTTCTTT. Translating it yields CASSLLNTEAFF.

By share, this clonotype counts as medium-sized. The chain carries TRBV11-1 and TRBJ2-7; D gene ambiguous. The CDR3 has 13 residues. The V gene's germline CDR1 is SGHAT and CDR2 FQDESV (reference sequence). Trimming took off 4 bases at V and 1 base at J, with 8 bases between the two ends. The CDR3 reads CASSSRVSYEQYF. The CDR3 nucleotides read TGTGCCAGCAGCTCAAGGGTTTCCTACGAGCAGTACTTC.

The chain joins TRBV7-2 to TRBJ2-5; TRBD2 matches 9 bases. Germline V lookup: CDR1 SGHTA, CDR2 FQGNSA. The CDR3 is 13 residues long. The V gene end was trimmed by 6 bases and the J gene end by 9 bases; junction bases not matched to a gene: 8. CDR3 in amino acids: CASRSGTSMPQYF. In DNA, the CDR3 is TGTGCCAGCAGGTCGGGGACTAGCATGCCCCAGTACTTC.

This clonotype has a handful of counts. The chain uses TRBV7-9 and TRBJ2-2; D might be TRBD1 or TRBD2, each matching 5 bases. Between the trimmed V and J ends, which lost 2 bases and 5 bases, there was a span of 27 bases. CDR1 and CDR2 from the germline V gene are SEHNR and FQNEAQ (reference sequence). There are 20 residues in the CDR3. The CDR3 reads CASSLFGPGPASRGTGELFF. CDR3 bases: TGTGCCAGCAGCTTATTCGGCCCGGGACCAGCATCCCGTGGTACCGGGGAGCTGTTTTTT.

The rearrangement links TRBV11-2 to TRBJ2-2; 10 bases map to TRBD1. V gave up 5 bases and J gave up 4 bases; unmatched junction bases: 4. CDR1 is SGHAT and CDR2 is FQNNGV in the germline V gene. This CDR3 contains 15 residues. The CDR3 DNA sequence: TGTGCCAGCAGCCAGCGACAGGGGGCCACCGGGGAGCTGTTTTTT. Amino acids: CASSQRQGATGELFF.

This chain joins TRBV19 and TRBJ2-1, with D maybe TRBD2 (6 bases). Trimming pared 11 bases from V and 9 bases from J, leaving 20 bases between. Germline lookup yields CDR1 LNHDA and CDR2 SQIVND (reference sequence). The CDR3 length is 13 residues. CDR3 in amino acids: CACSLKEGSEQFF. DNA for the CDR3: TGTGCCTGCAGCTTAAAGGAGGGATCTGAGCAGTTCTTC.

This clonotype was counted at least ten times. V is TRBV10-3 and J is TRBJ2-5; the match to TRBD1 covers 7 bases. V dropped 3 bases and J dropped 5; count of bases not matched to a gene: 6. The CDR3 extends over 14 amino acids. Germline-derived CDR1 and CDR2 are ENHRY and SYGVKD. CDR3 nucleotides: TGTGCCATCAGTGATCAACAGGGGCCCGAGACCCAGTACTTC. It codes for CAISDQQGPETQYF.

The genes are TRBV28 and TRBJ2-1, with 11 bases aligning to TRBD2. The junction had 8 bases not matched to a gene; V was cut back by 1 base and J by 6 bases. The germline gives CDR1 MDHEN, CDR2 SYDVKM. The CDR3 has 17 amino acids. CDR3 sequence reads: CASSLSGSGGVGNEQFF. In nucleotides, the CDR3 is TGTGCCAGCAGTTTATCGGGTAGCGGGGGGGTGGGCAATGAGCAGTTCTTC.

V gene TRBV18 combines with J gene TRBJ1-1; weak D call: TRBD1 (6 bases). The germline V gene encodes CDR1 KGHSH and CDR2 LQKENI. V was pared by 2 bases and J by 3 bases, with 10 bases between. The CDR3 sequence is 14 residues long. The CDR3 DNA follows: TGTGCCAGCTCACCAACAGGGATGTACACTGAAGCTTTCTTT. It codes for CASSPTGMYTEAFF.

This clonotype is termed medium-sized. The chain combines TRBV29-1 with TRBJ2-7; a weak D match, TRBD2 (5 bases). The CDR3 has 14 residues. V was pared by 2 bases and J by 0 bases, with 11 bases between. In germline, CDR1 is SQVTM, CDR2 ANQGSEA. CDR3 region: CSVELPGYSYEQYF. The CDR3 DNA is TGCAGCGTTGAATTACCGGGATACTCCTACGAGCAGTACTTC.

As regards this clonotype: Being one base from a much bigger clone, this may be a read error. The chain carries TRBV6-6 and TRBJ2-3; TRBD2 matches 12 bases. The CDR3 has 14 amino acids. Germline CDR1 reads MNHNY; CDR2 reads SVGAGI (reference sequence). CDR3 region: CASTRLAGDDRQYF. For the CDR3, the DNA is TGTGCCAGCACCAGACTAGCGGGAGATGATAGGCAGTATTTT.

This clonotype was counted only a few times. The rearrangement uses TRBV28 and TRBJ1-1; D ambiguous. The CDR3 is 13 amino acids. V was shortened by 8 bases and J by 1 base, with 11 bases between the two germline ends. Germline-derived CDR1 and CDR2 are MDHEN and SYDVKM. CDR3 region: CASGRGGNTEAFF. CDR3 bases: TGTGCCAGCGGCCGGGGAGGGAACACTGAAGCTTTCTTT.

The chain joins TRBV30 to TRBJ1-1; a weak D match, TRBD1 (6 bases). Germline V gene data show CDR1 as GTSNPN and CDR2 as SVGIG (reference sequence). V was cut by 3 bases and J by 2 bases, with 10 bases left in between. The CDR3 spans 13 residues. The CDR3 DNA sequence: TGTGCCTGGAGCGAGGGGGGTAACACTGAAGCTTTCTTT. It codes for CAWSEGGNTEAFF.

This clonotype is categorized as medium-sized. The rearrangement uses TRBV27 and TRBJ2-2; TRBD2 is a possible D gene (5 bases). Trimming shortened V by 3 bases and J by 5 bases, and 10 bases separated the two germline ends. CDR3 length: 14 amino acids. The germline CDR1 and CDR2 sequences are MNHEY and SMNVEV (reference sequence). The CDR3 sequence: CASSFIGITGELFF. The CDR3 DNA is TGTGCCAGCAGTTTTATCGGGATTACCGGGGAGCTGTTTTTT.

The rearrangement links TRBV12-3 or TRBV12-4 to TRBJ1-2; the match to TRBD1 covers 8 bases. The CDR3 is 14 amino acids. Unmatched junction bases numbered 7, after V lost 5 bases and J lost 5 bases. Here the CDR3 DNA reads TGTGCCAGCAGTCCTCCAGGGGGCAAGTATGGCTACACCTTC. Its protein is CASSPPGGKYGYTF.

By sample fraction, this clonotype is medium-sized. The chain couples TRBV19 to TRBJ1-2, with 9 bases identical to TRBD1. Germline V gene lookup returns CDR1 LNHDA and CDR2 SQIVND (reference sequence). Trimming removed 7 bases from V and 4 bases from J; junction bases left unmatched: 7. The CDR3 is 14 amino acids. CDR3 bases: TGTGCCAGTACAACAGGGGGCGGAGGCTATGGCTACACCTTC. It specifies CASTTGGGGYGYTF. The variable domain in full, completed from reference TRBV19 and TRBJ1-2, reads DGGITQSPKYLFRKEGQNVTLSCEQNLNHDAMYWYRQDPGQGLRLIYYSQIVNDFQKGDIAEGYSVSREKKESFPLTVTSAQKNPTAFYLCASTTGGGGYGYTFGSGTRLTVV.

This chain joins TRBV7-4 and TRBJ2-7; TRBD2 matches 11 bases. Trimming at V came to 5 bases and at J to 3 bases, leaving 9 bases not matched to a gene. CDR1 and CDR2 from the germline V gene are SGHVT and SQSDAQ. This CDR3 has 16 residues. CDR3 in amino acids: CASSGVAGGRFYEQYF. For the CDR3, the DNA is TGTGCCAGCAGCGGGGTAGCGGGGGGGCGGTTCTACGAGCAGTACTTC.

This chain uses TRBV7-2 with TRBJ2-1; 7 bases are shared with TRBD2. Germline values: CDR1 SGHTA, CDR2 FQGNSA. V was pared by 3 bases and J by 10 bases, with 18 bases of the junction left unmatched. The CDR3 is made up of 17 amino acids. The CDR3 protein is CASSLSFGGGGLREQFF. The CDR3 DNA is TGTGCCAGCAGCTTGTCCTTTGGGGGGGGGGGGTTAAGGGAGCAGTTCTTC.

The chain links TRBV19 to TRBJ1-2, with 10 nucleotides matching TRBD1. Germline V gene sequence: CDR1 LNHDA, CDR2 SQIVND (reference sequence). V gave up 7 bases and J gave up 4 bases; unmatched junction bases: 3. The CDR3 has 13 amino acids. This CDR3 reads CASTGDRGYGYTF. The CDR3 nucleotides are TGTGCCAGTACTGGGGACAGGGGCTATGGCTACACCTTC.

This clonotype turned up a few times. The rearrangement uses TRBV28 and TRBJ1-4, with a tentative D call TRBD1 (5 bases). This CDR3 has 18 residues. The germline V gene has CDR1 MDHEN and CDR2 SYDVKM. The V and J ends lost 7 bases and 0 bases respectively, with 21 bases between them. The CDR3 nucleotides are TGTGCCAGCACCCTATCCTGGCCAGGGTCCGCAACTAATGAAAAACTGTTTTTT. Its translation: CASTLSWPGSATNEKLFF.

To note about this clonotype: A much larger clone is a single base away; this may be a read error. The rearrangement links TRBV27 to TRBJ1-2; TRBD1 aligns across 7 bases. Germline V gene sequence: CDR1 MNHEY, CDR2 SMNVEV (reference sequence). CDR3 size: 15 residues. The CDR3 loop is CASRLTGQVNYDYTF. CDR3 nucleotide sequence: TGTGCCAGCAGATTAACCGGACAGGTTAACTATGACTACACCTTC.

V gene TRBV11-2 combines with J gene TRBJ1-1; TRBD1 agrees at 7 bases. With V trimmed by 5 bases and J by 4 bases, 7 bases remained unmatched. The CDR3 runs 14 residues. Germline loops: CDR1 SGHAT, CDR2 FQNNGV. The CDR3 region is CASSTFDRATEAFF. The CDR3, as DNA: TGTGCCAGCAGCACATTCGACAGGGCCACTGAAGCTTTCTTT.

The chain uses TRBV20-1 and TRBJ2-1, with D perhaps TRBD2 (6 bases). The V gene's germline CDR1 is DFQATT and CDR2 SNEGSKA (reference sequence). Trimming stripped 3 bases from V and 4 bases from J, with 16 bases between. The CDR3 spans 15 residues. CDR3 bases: TGCAGTGCTAGCTCCCGCCTAGCGCCTTACAATGAGCAGTTCTTC. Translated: CSASSRLAPYNEQFF.

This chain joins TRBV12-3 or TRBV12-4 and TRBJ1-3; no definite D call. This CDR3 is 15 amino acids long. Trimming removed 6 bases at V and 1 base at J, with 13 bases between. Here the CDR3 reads CASRPDFPSGNTIYF. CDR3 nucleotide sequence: TGTGCCAGCAGACCGGATTTTCCTTCTGGAAACACCATATATTTT.